The source of this T cell receptor (beta chain) is a study of a mutant IDH1 vaccine in newly diagnosed glioma (dated by TCRdb to about 2021). Concerning the study at large: Of the 25 to 35 treated patients, around 62% were male and approximately 40% were female, and a mean age of approximately 40 years was recorded. Peripheral blood was drawn at six visits: V03 (baseline), V05, V07, V10, V12 and V13. For exploratory analyses, about two dozen treated patients had longitudinal TCRB deep sequencing done wherever samples were available. Prior to enrollment, standard therapy consisting of radiotherapy alone, temozolomide alone, or radiochemotherapy with temozolomide had been administered to patients, with the combination being received by most patients. Here is what the overall study found, with its caveats: Immune responses induced by the vaccine were seen in roughly 95% of patients across multiple MHC alleles. It was noted by the authors that analyses of patient blood samples could not be reproduced owing to sample limitations. No apparent relationship was observed between pseudoprogression and alterations in the top peripheral T cell clonotypes detected by TCRB sequencing. Selection of PBMC samples for TCRB deep sequencing was based on availability.

Libraries were built with the immunoSEQ multiplex PCR assay. Rearranged TCR beta chain sequences were amplified with the hsTCRB Kit following the manufacturer's protocol. Sequencing of TCRB libraries was carried out on an Illumina MiSeq. The source study handled its data this way. The kit vendor's proprietary platform handled demultiplexing, trimming and gene mapping. TCRdb's version of the immuneACCESS table is confined to in-frame rearrangements and falls short of the full clone set. An unresolved V gene accounts for under half of the shortfall where checked; the remainder is of unknown origin. That table furnishes V, J and clone size, whereas the DNA furnished D and trimming. This sample gives about 34,000 clones in total; around four fifths of them show up just once. Roughly 9% of the sample rests with the top ten. The germline V gene (reference sequence) specifies LNHDA as CDR1 and SQIVND as CDR2. V and J are truncated by 7 bases and 0 bases respectively, leaving an intervening sequence of 13 bases. Counted from cysteine to phenylalanine, this CDR3 has 15 amino acids. The CDR3 DNA has 45 bases and is translated from base 1.

The meaning of the sample's time point label: baseline, week 1 (first vaccination visit). What this sample's treatment or condition label stands for: pre-vaccination baseline after standard-of-care therapy. The donors had newly diagnosed IDH1-mutant astrocytomas of WHO grade 3 or 4 that showed loss of nuclear ATRX. The samples were drawn from NOA16, a multicentre, single-arm, open-label phase I trial in Germany that tested a mutant IDH1 peptide vaccine in humans for the first time. For immunogenicity testing, the blood drawn at visit V03 was used as the baseline sample. Genomic DNA for TCRB sequencing was extracted from EDTA blood using the DNeasy Blood and Tissue Kit. As to this clone: Its antigen is not yet known. No much larger clone is present one base from it, and per-base qualities are unavailable.

Sequencing used peripheral blood mononuclear cells (PBMCs), obtained from a glioma patient treated with radiotherapy, temozolomide or both. The clonotype comes from a man aged 50-60 years with glioma. Some clones in this sample may be carry-over from other donors' samples. The rearrangement joined TRBV19 to TRBJ1-3; the D gene lacks a confident call. The sequenced DNA: TGTGCCAGTACCCTGGACGCAAGCTCTGGAAACACCATATATTTT. Its protein reads: CASTLDASSGNTIYF.